The T cell receptor beta chain described here comes from a study of human T cells and chemical hapten exposure. Across the whole study: TCR yields differed between samples (mainly from small differences in pooled library volume).

TCRdb re-analysed the RACE reads in MiXCR, keeping a single row per CDR3 protein. The sample shows 250,000 to 300,000 distinct CDR3 sequences, around 7% of them seen only once. The time point: pre-sensitization, week 0. The sample's treatment: therapeutic diphenylcyclopropenone sensitization with weekly scalp DPC. Before extraction, the whole blood was not fractionated, and total RNA was taken from it. Per germline, CDR1 SGHTA and CDR2 FQGNSA. The CDR3 runs 15 residues. V was trimmed by 5 bases and J by 1 base, leaving 12 bases between them. Source: whole blood, taken in connection with sensitization to the hapten diphenylcyclopropenone (DPC). The receptor's source is a man younger than 30 with alopecia areata. Some clones in this sample may be carry-over from other donors' samples. This chain connects TRBV7-2 to TRBJ2-1, with D uncertain. The DNA for the CDR3 is TGTGCCAGCAGCCTCGATCTAGGGTCCTACAATGAGCAGTTCTTC. This codes for CASSLDLGSYNEQFF.